This TCR beta chain was identified in a study of blood T cell repertoires in COVID-19. Study at large: Sites across the United States, Italy and Spain contributed samples from acute and convalescent COVID-19. In each case, the material was cDNA or gDNA derived from T cells, B-cell-depleted T cells, or PBMCs.

In the original analysis: Researchers report that nucleated cell counts were estimated from reference gene primer amplification. Only in-frame clones appear in the TCRdb table, and some are missing; sequencing was by immunoSEQ multiplex PCR. D and trimming come from the DNA, and the V and J calls and clone size come from that table. The sample has fewer than 200,000 clones, roughly 79% seen once. This clone was found a few times. CDR3 size: 11 residues. V shed 5 bases and J shed 5 bases, with 9 bases lying between them. Germline CDR1 and CDR2: DFQATT and SNEGSKA (reference sequence). This TCR came from a woman aged 80 or older with COVID-19, enrolled during active disease. The sample comprised peripheral blood. The V call is TRBV20-1, the J call TRBJ1-2; unclear D gene. The chain's CDR3 is CSAARLYGYTF. The CDR3 DNA is TGCAGTGCTGCGAGGTTATATGGCTACACCTTC.